The 3 T cell receptor beta chains below were found in one sample sequenced in a study of T cells in Graves' hyperthyroidism and ophthalmopathy. RNA transcripts were the template for amplifying TCR beta CDR3 regions. First-round RT-PCR targeting the TCR CDR3 was performed with the HTBI primer set. TCRdb re-called the multiplex PCR reads with MiXCR, one entry per CDR3 protein. The data contain under 250,000 distinct CDR3 sequences, 17% of them seen just once; the ten biggest clones take up around 52%. What was sequenced was blood. All receptors come from a man aged 45-60 years with Graves' hyperthyroidism.

The chain is built from TRBV14 and TRBJ2-3, with D possibly being TRBD2 (6 bases). The CDR3 has 15 residues. Germline-derived CDR1 and CDR2 are SGHDN and FVKESK. Trimming removed 2 bases at V and 0 bases at J, with 9 bases between. The CDR3 coding sequence is TGTGCCAGCAGCCAATGGGAGGCTAGCACAGATACGCAGTATTTT. Translated, it gives CASSQWEASTDTQYF. The whole variable domain, remainder taken from reference TRBV14 and TRBJ2-3, is EAGVTQFPSHSVIEKGQTVTLRCDPISGHDNLYWYRRVMGKEIKFLLHFVKESKQDESGMPNNRFLAERTGGTYSTLKVQPAELEDSGVYFCASSQWEASTDTQYFGPGTRLTVL.

This clonotype was detected only a few times. The CDR3 reads CSARDSGRDTDTQYF. The CDR3 DNA follows: TGCAGTGCTAGAGATAGCGGGCGGGACACAGATACGCAGTATTTT. The chain links TRBV20-1 to TRBJ2-3, with 7 bases lining up with TRBD2. V lost 0 bases and J lost 2; bases outside the gene matches: 5. The CDR3 is made up of 15 amino acids. Germline V gives CDR1 DFQATT, CDR2 SNEGSKA (reference sequence).

Concerning this clonotype itself: The junction differs from germline at one of its ends, possibly a read error. The CDR3, as DNA: TGTGCCAGCGGCTTGGACAGGGGGCGAGGCTACACCTTC. Protein product: CASGLDRGRGYTF. The chain joins TRBV11-2 to TRBJ1-2, with TRBD1 matching over 11 bases. Germline V gives CDR1 SGHAT, CDR2 FQNNGV. The length of the CDR3 is 13 residues.